The TCR beta chain described here comes from a study of cytomegalovirus exposure and HLA in healthy donors. Findings and limits, study-wide: Later examination showed HLA-associated TCR beta chains had greater clonal expansion than equally common others. Most TCR sequences were seen very rarely across donors, but some public TCRs occurred in many.

CDR1 MNHEY and CDR2 SVGAGI come from the germline V gene. This CDR3 region has 14 residues. V was cut by 5 bases and J by 4 bases, with 14 bases left in between. As for this clone: The antigen is undetermined.

The primer mix had 60 Vbeta and 13 Jbeta primers. Sequencing used immunoSEQ multiplex PCR; TCRdb keeps in-frame clones, though not all of them. The table has about 160,000 clones, approximately 60% seen once; the top ten hold 6% to 8.5%. The TCR was taken from a woman in her sixties or seventies in good health and CMV-seropositive. The sequencing input was PBMCs. The chain combines TRBV6-5 with TRBJ1-1; no reliable D call. CDR3 DNA sequence: TGTGCCAGCAGTCTCGACGCAGGAGGCACTGAAGCTTTCTTT. It translates to CASSLDAGGTEAFF.